The 2 T cell receptor beta chains presented below share a single source sample, sequenced in a study of blood T cell repertoires in COVID-19. Method: immunoSEQ multiplex PCR; TCRdb's copy keeps in-frame clones and lacks some. The sample contains 25,000 to 30,000 clones, about 90% of which appear only once. Sequencing was performed on peripheral blood. The receptor source for this set is a human donor in a cohort sampled during active COVID-19.

This chain joins TRBV4-2 and TRBJ2-5; D is undetermined. The CDR3 runs to 12 residues. Trimming cost V 6 bases and J 0 bases, with 5 bases left between them. Per germline, CDR1 LGHNA and CDR2 YNFKEQ. DNA for the CDR3: TGTGCCAGCAGTCCGGACCAAGAGACCCAGTACTTC. Translation gives CASSPDQETQYF.

This sequence joins TRBV11-2 and TRBJ2-2, with 7 nucleotides matching TRBD2. CDR3 size: 14 residues. Germline CDR1 is SGHAT and CDR2 is FQNNGV. Germline trimming cut 5 bases from V and 6 bases from J; bases unmatched to any gene: 6. The CDR3 loop is CASSPLGGAGELFF. CDR3 DNA sequence: TGTGCCAGCAGCCCGTTGGGAGGGGCCGGGGAGCTGTTTTTT.